Each of the 21 T cell receptor beta chains below was sequenced from the same sample in a study of cytomegalovirus exposure and HLA in healthy donors (dated by TCRdb to the late 2010s). Libraries were prepared through the immunoSEQ multiplex PCR assay. Entries here come from immuneACCESS through TCRdb and include only in-frame sequences with V and J called. Some clones fail to appear in such tables; in the studies checked, an unresolved V gene covers under half of the shortfall, and the cause of the remainder is unknown. For this sample the table gives about 310,000 clones, of which roughly 86% were detected only once. Approximately 0.9% of the sample goes to the ten largest clones. The sequencing sample was made of PBMCs. The origin of the receptors is a man aged 30 to 45 in good health and CMV-seronegative.

This chain connects TRBV29-1 to TRBJ1-1; the match to TRBD1 covers 10 bases. The CDR3 has 14 residues. The trim removed 7 bases at V and 0 bases at J, leaving 5 bases unmatched. Germline V gene data show CDR1 as SQVTM and CDR2 as ANQGSEA. CDR3 loop: CSAPTGGLNTEAFF. The CDR3 region has the DNA TGCAGCGCACCGACAGGGGGCCTGAACACTGAAGCTTTCTTT.

The genes are TRBV5-4 and TRBJ2-7; the D is unclear. Trimming pared 3 bases from V and 4 bases from J, leaving 8 bases between. Germline V gives CDR1 SGHNT, CDR2 YYREEE (reference sequence). There are 12 residues in the CDR3. CDR3 residues: CASSSDTYEQYF. DNA for the CDR3: TGTGCCAGCAGCTCCGACACTTACGAGCAGTACTTC.

The chain recombines TRBV11-1 with TRBJ1-2, with 7 bases identical to TRBD1. This CDR3 is built from 16 residues. Germline V gene data show CDR1 as SGHAT and CDR2 as FQDESV (reference sequence). Trimming took 1 base from V and 3 from J; bases not matched to a gene: 8. The CDR3 spells CASSLGLATGDYGYTF. DNA for the CDR3: TGTGCCAGCAGCTTAGGTTTGGCTACAGGGGACTATGGCTACACCTTC.

This chain's CDR3 is CASSFGTSGTDTQYF. CDR3 in DNA: TGTGCCAGCAGCTTCGGGACTAGCGGCACAGATACGCAGTATTTT. The rearrangement links TRBV9 to TRBJ2-3, with 10 bases matching TRBD2. The V segment lost 4 bases and the J segment 1 base; nucleotides outside the gene matches: 3. CDR3 length: 15 amino acids. In germline, CDR1 is SGDLS, CDR2 YYNGEE.

The chain carries TRBV10-1 and TRBJ1-4; TRBD1 matches 9 bases. From germline, CDR1 is WNHNN and CDR2 SYGVQD (reference sequence). J was trimmed by 5 bases and V by 5 bases; bases with no gene match: 3. There are 14 residues in the CDR3. The CDR3 DNA reads TGCGCCAGCAGTATGGGACAGGGAAATGAAAAACTGTTTTTT. Protein sequence: CASSMGQGNEKLFF.

This chain uses TRBV28 with TRBJ2-3, with 7 bases fitting TRBD1. CDR1 MDHEN and CDR2 SYDVKM come from the germline V gene. The CDR3 contains 16 residues. J was trimmed by 3 bases and V by 1 base; bases with no gene match: 7. CDR3 coding DNA: TGTGCCAGCAGTTTATCTCGGACAGGCAGAACAGATACGCAGTATTTT. This codes for CASSLSRTGRTDTQYF.

The chain links TRBV4-1 to TRBJ2-2; tentative D call: TRBD2 (6 bases). The ends were cut back, 4 bases at V and 3 bases at J, with 18 bases in the middle. The germline V gene has CDR1 MGHRA and CDR2 YSYEKL. This CDR3 contains 17 residues. The CDR3: CASSRSRGSIDTGELFF. Written as DNA, the CDR3 is TGCGCCAGCAGCCGGTCTCGGGGGAGTATAGACACCGGGGAGCTGTTTTTT.

A few counts support this clone. This rearrangement joins TRBV10-1 to TRBJ2-5; D is possibly TRBD1 (5 bases). Trimming left V 6 bases short and J 1 base short, with 9 bases between. The V gene's germline CDR1 is WNHNN and CDR2 SYGVQD (reference sequence). The CDR3 loop spans 13 amino acids. The CDR3 loop is CASRPDSQETQYF. Written as DNA, the CDR3 is TGCGCCAGCAGACCCGACAGCCAAGAGACCCAGTACTTC.

This clone was seen a few times. The J gene is TRBJ2-5, the V gene TRBV29-1; D is perhaps TRBD2 (6 bases). Germline values: CDR1 SQVTM, CDR2 ANQGSEA. Trimming cost V 4 bases and J 9 bases, with 15 bases left between them. There are 12 residues in the CDR3. In DNA, the CDR3 is TGCAGCGTTGCCGGAGGGCCCGGAGCCCAGTACTTC. As protein: CSVAGGPGAQYF.

This clone was counted only a few times. CDR3 sequence (DNA): TGTGCCAGCAGCCGACAGGGGGCGTACGAGCAGTACTTC. Translation: CASSRQGAYEQYF. The chain combines TRBV11-2 with TRBJ2-7; 10 bases are shared with TRBD1. The germline CDR1 and CDR2 sequences are SGHAT and FQNNGV. The V segment lost 5 bases and the J segment 4 bases; nucleotides outside the gene matches: 2. The length of the CDR3 is 13 residues. Drawing the rest from reference TRBV11-2 and TRBJ2-7, the complete variable domain is EAGVAQSPRYKIIEKRQSVAFWCNPISGHATLYWYQQILGQGPKLLIQFQNNGVVDDSQLPKDRFSAERLKGVDSTLKIQPAKLEDSAVYLCASSRQGAYEQYFGPGTRLTVT.

The CDR3 nucleotides read TGCGCCAGCAGTCAATCCCGACAGGGCTATAATTCACCCCTCCACTTT. Its protein is CASSQSRQGYNSPLHF. The gene calls are TRBV23-1 and TRBJ1-6, with TRBD1 matching over 7 bases. TRBV23-1 is treated as an ORF (open reading frame) with a function not yet certain. The CDR3 runs to 16 residues. With 0 bases clipped from V and 3 bases from J, the junction kept 2 bases outside the gene matches.

The V and J genes are TRBV2 and TRBJ1-4; possible D gene TRBD1, 6 bases. The CDR3 runs 16 residues. The V end lost 8 bases, the J end lost 0 bases, and 16 bases lay between the germline ends. Germline V CDR1 and CDR2: SNHLY, FYNNEI. CDR3 loop: CASVNRDFATNEKLFF. In nucleotides, the CDR3 is TGTGCCAGCGTTAACAGGGATTTTGCAACTAATGAAAAACTGTTTTTT.

The V call is TRBV6-5, the J call TRBJ1-2; D is unclear. V lost 5 bases and J lost 2, with 9 bases in between. CDR3 length: 13 residues. CDR1 and CDR2 (germline): MNHEY, SVGAGI. The CDR3 loop is CASSAEENYGYTF. CDR3 DNA sequence: TGTGCCAGCAGTGCAGAGGAGAACTATGGCTACACCTTC.

The V gene is TRBV5-1, the J gene TRBJ1-5, with TRBD1 matching over 7 bases. The CDR3 has 15 amino acids. With 2 bases clipped from V and 6 bases from J, the junction kept 8 bases outside the gene matches. CDR1 is SGHRS, CDR2 YFSETQ, per germline. The chain's CDR3 is CASSLTGDSAQPQHF. The CDR3 DNA reads as TGCGCCAGCAGCTTAACAGGGGATTCGGCTCAGCCCCAGCATTTT.

The CDR3 coding sequence is TGTGCCAGCAGCTTTTACCAGGGGGCAAACAATGAGCAGTTCTTC. This sequence encodes CASSFYQGANNEQFF. V and J are TRBV7-9 and TRBJ2-1, with 8 bases that match TRBD1. The V gene end was trimmed by 3 bases and the J gene end by 5 bases; junction bases not matched to a gene: 6. The germline V gene encodes CDR1 SEHNR and CDR2 FQNEAQ (reference sequence). CDR3 length equals 15 residues.

The CDR3 DNA sequence: TGTGCCAGCAGCCCCCAGAGACAGGGGCTCTCCTACGAGCAGTACTTC. Translating it yields CASSPQRQGLSYEQYF. This chain links TRBV5-4 with TRBJ2-7; 8 bases align to TRBD1. This CDR3 is built from 16 residues. Germline V CDR1 and CDR2: SGHNT, YYREEE (reference sequence). With V trimmed by 4 bases and J by 0 bases, 9 bases remained unmatched. The entire variable domain, with the rest obtained from reference TRBV5-4 and TRBJ2-7, is as follows: ETGVTQSPTHLIKTRGQQVTLRCSSQSGHNTVSWYQQALGQGPQFIFQYYREEENGRGNFPPRFSGLQFPNYSSELNVNALELDDSALYLCASSPQRQGLSYEQYFGPGTRLTVT.

This rearrangement joins TRBV19 to TRBJ2-7, with D perhaps TRBD2 (5 bases). The V end lost 3 bases, the J end lost 2 bases, and 14 bases lay between the germline ends. Germline V lookup: CDR1 LNHDA, CDR2 SQIVND (reference sequence). The CDR3 contains 15 residues. The CDR3 here is CASSIGGGRPYEQYF. The DNA of the CDR3 is TGTGCCAGTAGTATTGGCGGCGGGCGGCCCTACGAGCAGTACTTC.

This chain links TRBV7-6 with TRBJ2-7; 12 bases are a match to TRBD2. Germline CDR1 SGHVS, CDR2 FNYEAQ. J lost 2 bases, V lost 1 base, and 3 bases had no gene match. The CDR3 is 16 residues long. The CDR3 loop reads CASSLGTSGDPYEQYF. In DNA form, the CDR3 reads TGTGCCAGCAGCTTAGGGACTAGCGGGGACCCCTACGAGCAGTACTTC.

The V call is TRBV2, the J call TRBJ1-1, with D perhaps matching TRBD1 (5 bases). Trimming shortened V by 4 bases and J by 6 bases, and 12 bases separated the two germline ends. The germline V gene encodes CDR1 SNHLY and CDR2 FYNNEI. The CDR3 is 13 residues long. The CDR3 nucleotides are TGTGCCAGCAGTGTTTCGACAGCCGCTGAAGCTTTCTTT. This encodes CASSVSTAAEAFF.

The chain carries TRBV5-1 and TRBJ2-2; 8 nucleotides agree with TRBD1. The germline CDR1 and CDR2 sequences are SGHRS and YFSETQ. J lost 1 base, V lost 7 bases, and 0 bases had no gene match. The CDR3 sequence is 13 residues long. The CDR3 loop reads CASGQGNTGELFF. The CDR3 nucleotides are TGCGCCAGCGGACAGGGGAACACCGGGGAGCTGTTTTTT.

J is TRBJ2-7 and V is TRBV6-5; D is perhaps TRBD2 (6 bases). The germline V gene encodes CDR1 MNHEY and CDR2 SVGAGI. The CDR3 is made up of 15 amino acids. V was trimmed by 8 bases and J by 0 bases, leaving 17 bases between them. The CDR3 spells CASCPDGGGSYEQYF. The CDR3 DNA reads TGTGCCAGCTGCCCCGACGGGGGAGGCTCCTACGAGCAGTACTTC.